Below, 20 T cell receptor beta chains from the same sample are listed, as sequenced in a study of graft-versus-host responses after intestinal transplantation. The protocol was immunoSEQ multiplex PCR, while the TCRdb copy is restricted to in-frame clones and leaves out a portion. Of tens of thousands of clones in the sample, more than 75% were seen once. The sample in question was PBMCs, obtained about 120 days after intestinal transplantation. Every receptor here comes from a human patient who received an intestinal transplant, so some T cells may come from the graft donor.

CDR3 sequence (DNA): TGTGCCAGCAGTCCCCGGGAGGGGGGTAACTATGGCTACACCTTC. Its protein product is CASSPREGGNYGYTF. The chain couples TRBV7-9 to TRBJ1-2, with a tentative D call TRBD1 (6 bases). V gave up 6 bases and J gave up 1 base, with 15 bases separating them. This CDR3 has 15 residues. Germline loops: CDR1 SEHNR, CDR2 FQNEAQ (reference sequence).

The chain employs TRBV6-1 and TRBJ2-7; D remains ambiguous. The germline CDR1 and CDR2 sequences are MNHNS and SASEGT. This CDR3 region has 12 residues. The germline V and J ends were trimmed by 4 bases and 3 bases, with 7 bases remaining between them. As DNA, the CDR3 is TGTGCCAGCAGTGTTACGGTCTACGAGCAGTACTTC. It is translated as CASSVTVYEQYF.

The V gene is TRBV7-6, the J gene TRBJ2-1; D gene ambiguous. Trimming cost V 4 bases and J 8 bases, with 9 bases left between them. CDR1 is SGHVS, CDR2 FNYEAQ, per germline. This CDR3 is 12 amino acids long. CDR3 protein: CASSSNDDEQFF. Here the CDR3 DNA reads TGTGCCAGCAGCTCGAACGATGATGAGCAGTTCTTC.

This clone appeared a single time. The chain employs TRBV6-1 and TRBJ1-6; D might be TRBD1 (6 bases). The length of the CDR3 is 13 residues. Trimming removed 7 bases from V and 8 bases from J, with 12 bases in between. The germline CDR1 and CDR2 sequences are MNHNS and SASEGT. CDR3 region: CASTGTSDSPLHF. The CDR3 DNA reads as TGTGCCAGCACCGGGACAAGCGATTCACCCCTCCACTTT.

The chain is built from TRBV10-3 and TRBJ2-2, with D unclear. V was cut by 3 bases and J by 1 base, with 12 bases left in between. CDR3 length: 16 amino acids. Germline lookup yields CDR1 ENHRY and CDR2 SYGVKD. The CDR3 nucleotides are TGTGCCATCAGTGATCCCTACCGCGTGAACACCGGGGAGCTGTTTTTT. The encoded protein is CAISDPYRVNTGELFF.

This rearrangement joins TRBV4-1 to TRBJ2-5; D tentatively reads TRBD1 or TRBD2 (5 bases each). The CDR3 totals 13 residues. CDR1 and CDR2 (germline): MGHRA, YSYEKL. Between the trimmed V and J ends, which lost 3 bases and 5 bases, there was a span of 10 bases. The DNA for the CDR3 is TGCGCCAGCAGCCAGGGACCTTCGGAGACCCAGTACTTC. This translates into CASSQGPSETQYF.

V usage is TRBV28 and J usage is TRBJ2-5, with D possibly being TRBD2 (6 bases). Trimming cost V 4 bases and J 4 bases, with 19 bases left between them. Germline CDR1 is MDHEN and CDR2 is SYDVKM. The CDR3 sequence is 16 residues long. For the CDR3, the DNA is TGTGCCAGCAGTTACATCCGAACTAGCCCCCCAGAGACCCAGTACTTC. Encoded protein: CASSYIRTSPPETQYF.

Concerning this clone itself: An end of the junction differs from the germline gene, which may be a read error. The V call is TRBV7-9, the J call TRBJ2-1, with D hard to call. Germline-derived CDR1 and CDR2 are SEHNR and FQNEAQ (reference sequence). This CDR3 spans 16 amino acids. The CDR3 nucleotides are TGTGCCAGCAGCTTAGTTCCATGGTATAGGTACAGTGAGCAGTTCTTC. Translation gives CASSLVPWYRYSEQFF.

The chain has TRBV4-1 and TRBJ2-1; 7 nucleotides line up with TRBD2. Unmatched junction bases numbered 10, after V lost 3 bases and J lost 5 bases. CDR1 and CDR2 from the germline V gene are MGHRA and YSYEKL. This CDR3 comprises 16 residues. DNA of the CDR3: TGCGCCAGCAGCCACCGATCGGGAGGATCACACAATGAGCAGTTCTTC. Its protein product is CASSHRSGGSHNEQFF.

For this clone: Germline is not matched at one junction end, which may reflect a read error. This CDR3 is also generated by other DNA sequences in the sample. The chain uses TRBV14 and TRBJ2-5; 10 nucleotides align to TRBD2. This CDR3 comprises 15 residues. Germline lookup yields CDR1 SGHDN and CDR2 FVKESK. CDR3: CASSRTSGYQETQYF. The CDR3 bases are TGTGCCAGCAGCCGGACTAGCGGATACCAAGAGACTCAGTACTTC.

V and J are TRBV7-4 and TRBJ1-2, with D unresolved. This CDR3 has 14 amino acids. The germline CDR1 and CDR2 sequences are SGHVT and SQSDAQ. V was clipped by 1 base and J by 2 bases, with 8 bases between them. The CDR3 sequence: CASSLGLPNYGYTF. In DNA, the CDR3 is TGTGCCAGCAGCTTAGGTTTACCGAACTATGGCTACACCTTC.

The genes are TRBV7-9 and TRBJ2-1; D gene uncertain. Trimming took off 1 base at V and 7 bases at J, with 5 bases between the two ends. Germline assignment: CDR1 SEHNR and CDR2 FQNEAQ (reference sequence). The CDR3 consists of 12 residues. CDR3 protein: CASSLGSNEQFF. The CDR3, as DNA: TGTGCCAGCAGCTTAGGGTCAAATGAGCAGTTCTTC. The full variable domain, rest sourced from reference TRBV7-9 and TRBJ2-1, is DTGVSQNPRHKITKRGQNVTFRCDPISEHNRLYWYRQTLGQGPEFLTYFQNEAQLEKSRLLSDRFSAERPKGSFSTLEIQRTEQGDSAMYLCASSLGSNEQFFGPGTRLTVL.

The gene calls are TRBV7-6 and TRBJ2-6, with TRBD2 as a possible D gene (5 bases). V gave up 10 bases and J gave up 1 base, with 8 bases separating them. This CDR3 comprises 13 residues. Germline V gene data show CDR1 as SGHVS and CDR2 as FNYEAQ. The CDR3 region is CATRGSGANVLTF. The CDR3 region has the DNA TGTGCCACACGAGGGTCTGGGGCCAACGTCCTGACTTTC.

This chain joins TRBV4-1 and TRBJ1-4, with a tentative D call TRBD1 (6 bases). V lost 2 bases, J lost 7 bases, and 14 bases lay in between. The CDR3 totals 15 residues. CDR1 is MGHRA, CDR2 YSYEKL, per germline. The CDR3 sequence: CASSQRGALGEKLFF. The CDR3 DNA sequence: TGCGCCAGCAGCCAAAGGGGGGCCCTCGGTGAAAAACTGTTTTTT.

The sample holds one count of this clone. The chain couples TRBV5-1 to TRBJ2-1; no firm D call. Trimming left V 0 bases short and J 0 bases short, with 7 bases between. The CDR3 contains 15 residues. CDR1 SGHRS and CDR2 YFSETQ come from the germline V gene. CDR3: CASSLGQSSYNEQFF. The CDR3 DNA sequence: TGCGCCAGCAGCTTGGGACAAAGCTCCTACAATGAGCAGTTCTTC. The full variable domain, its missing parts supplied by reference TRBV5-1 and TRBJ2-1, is KAGVTQTPRYLIKTRGQQVTLSCSPISGHRSVSWYQQTPGQGLQFLFEYFSETQRNKGNFPGRFSGRQFSNSRSEMNVSTLELGDSALYLCASSLGQSSYNEQFFGPGTRLTVL.

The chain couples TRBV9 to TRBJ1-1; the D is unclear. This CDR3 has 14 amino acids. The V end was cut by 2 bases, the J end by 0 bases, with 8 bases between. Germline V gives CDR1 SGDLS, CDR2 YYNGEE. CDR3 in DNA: TGTGCCAGCAGCGTGGACGGGATGAACACTGAAGCTTTCTTT. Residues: CASSVDGMNTEAFF.

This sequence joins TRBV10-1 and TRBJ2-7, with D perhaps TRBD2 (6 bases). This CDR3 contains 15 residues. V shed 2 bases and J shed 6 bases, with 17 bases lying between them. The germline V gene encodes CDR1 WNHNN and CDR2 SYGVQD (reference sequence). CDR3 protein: CASSEASSVKGEQYF. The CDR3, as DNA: TGCGCCAGCAGTGAGGCCTCTAGCGTAAAAGGCGAGCAGTACTTC.

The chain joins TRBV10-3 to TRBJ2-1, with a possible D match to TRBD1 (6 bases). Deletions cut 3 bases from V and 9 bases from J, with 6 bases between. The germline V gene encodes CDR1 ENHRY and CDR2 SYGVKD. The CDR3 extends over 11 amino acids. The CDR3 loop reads CAISEGGEQFF. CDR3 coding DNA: TGTGCCATCAGTGAAGGGGGTGAGCAGTTCTTC.

CDR3 DNA sequence: TGTGCCAGCAGTGACTCCGGCGGGGGGACAGATACGCAGTATTTT. Translated: CASSDSGGGTDTQYF. This sequence joins TRBV6-4 and TRBJ2-3, with TRBD2 matching over 8 bases. There are 15 residues in the CDR3. V was pared by 0 bases and J by 3 bases, with 2 bases of the junction left unmatched. Germline values: CDR1 MRHNA, CDR2 SNTAGT.

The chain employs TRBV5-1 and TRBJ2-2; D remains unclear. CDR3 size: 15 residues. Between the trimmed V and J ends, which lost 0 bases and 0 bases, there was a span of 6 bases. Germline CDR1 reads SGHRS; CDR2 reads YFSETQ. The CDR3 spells CASSLGGANTGELFF. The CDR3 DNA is TGCGCCAGCAGCTTGGGAGGCGCGAACACCGGGGAGCTGTTTTTT. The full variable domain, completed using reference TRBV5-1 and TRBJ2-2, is KAGVTQTPRYLIKTRGQQVTLSCSPISGHRSVSWYQQTPGQGLQFLFEYFSETQRNKGNFPGRFSGRQFSNSRSEMNVSTLELGDSALYLCASSLGGANTGELFFGEGSRLTVL.